This T cell receptor (beta chain) is drawn from a study of a mutant IDH1 vaccine in newly diagnosed glioma. For the study at large: Treated patients, approximately 62% male and around 38% female, averaged 40.4 years of age. Former treatment meant radiotherapy, temozolomide, or both; the majority had gotten both.

Study results and caveats: Detectable vaccine-induced immune responses arose in roughly 93% of patients.

In the case of this clone: What it binds is unknown.

Measured with immunoSEQ multiplex PCR; TCRdb has only the in-frame clones, and not every one. The sample includes under 80,000 clones, approximately 83% of them seen just once. Trimming removed 1 base from V and 3 bases from J, with 4 bases in between. CDR1 DFQATT and CDR2 SNEGSKA come from the germline V gene (reference sequence). The CDR3 totals 11 residues. Specified time point: baseline, week 1 (first vaccination visit). Described treatment: pre-vaccination baseline after standard-of-care therapy. Donor diagnoses consisted of new WHO grade 3 or 4 IDH1-mutant, ATRX-lost astrocytomas. The source material was PBMCs, sampled from a glioma patient treated with radiotherapy, temozolomide or both. The clonotype was recovered from a man aged 25-45 years with glioma. The chain employs TRBV20-1 and TRBJ2-7, with no clear D. CDR3 nucleotides: TGCAGTGCTAGAGCTTACTACGAGCAGTACTTC. Its protein product is CSARAYYEQYF.